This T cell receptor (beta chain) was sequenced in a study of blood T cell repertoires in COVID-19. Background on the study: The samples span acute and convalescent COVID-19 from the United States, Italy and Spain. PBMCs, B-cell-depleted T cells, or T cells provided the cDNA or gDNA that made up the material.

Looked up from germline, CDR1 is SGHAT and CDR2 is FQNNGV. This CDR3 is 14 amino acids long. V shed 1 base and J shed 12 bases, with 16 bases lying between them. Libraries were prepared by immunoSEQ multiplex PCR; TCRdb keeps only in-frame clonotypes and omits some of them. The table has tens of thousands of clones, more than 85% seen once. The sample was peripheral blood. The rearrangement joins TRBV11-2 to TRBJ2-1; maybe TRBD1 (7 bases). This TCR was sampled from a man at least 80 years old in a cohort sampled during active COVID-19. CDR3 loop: CASSLVGGGLGQFF. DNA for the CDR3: TGTGCCAGCAGCTTAGTAGGAGGGGGCCTTGGGCAGTTCTTC.